This T cell receptor beta chain stems from a study of cytomegalovirus exposure and HLA in healthy donors. Turning to the study itself: Earlier, almost 120 million unique TCR beta sequences were recovered from around 200 million T cells by an analysis.

The CDR3 totals 15 residues. With V trimmed by 5 bases and J by 0 bases, 6 bases remained unmatched. Germline V lookup: CDR1 MNHNS, CDR2 SASEGT. About this clone itself: The antigen is unknown.

Findings of the study overall: Most subjects' HLA-A and HLA-B alleles were reportedly predicted from TCR beta sequences.

PCR primers comprised 60 Vbeta and 13 Jbeta primers. Here immunoSEQ multiplex PCR was the method, and the copy in TCRdb shows in-frame clones only, minus some. The profile shows more than 85,000 clones, under 85% of them singletons. The receptor comes from a man aged 35 to 55 in good health and CMV-seronegative. Input material: PBMCs. The chain carries TRBV6-1 and TRBJ2-7; 8 bases agree with TRBD1. Here the CDR3 reads CASSITGGSSYEQYF. CDR3 sequence (DNA): TGTGCCAGCAGTATAACAGGGGGTAGCTCCTACGAGCAGTACTTC.